These T cell receptor beta chains were read from a single sample in a study of T cells in Graves' hyperthyroidism and ophthalmopathy. Using its own MiXCR run on the multiplex PCR reads, TCRdb lists one record per CDR3 protein. The sample carries about 320,000 distinct CDR3 sequences, approximately 16% recorded once. Input material: blood. The receptor source for this set is a man younger than 40 with Graves' hyperthyroidism. CDR3s include the opening cysteine and the closing phenylalanine or tryptophan. The D gene is left open where the match is weak. Clone size is stated in some rows and not others, as once, few, many or a class when expanded.

j_call,d_call,clone_size,v_call,cdr3_aa,cdr3_nt
TRBJ2-1,-,many,TRBV10-3,CAISESNPTHPGYEQFF,TGTGCCATCAGTGAGTCGAACCCAACGCACCCGGGGTATGAGCAGTTCTTC
TRBJ2-4,TRBD1,many,TRBV11-2,CASSLGTGDDIQYF,TGTGCCAGCAGCTTGGGGACAGGGGATGACATTCAGTACTTC
TRBJ1-1,TRBD1,few,TRBV29-1,CSVVRGTGAGMTEAFF,TGCAGCGTTGTGAGAGGGACAGGGGCTGGTATGACTGAAGCTTTCTTT
TRBJ2-3,-,-,TRBV5-1,CASSAQGGADTQYF,TGCGCCAGCAGCGCCCAGGGGGGGGCAGATACGCAGTATTTT
TRBJ2-7,-,many,TRBV11-3,CASSFLEKSGYEQYF,TGTGCCAGCAGCTTCCTCGAAAAGTCAGGTTACGAGCAGTACTTC
TRBJ1-1,TRBD1,many,TRBV5-1,CASSSTPGTGSNTEAFF,TGCGCCAGCAGCTCAACGCCCGGGACAGGGTCCAACACTGAAGCTTTCTTT
TRBJ1-2,-,many,TRBV10-3,CAISDQPRLGVGYTF,TGTGCCATCAGTGATCAGCCCAGGCTGGGAGTTGGCTACACCTTC
TRBJ2-1,-,many,TRBV5-1,CASSLGGSSGNEQFF,TGCGCCAGCAGCTTGGGAGGGAGTTCGGGCAATGAGCAGTTCTTC
TRBJ1-4,-,few,TRBV20-1,CSAVQDLEKLFF,TGCAGTGCCGTCCAGGATCTTGAAAAACTGTTTTTT
TRBJ1-1,TRBD1,many,TRBV2,CATSGQGAPAFF,TGTGCCACTTCGGGACAGGGGGCTCCGGCTTTCTTT
TRBJ2-3,-,few,TRBV7-9,CASSVRVRDTQYF,TGTGCCAGCAGCGTCCGGGTTCGAGATACGCAGTATTTT
TRBJ2-1,TRBD2,few,TRBV6-1,CASSGGAGGNEQFF,TGTGCCAGCTCGGGAGGCGCGGGGGGCAATGAGCAGTTCTTC
TRBJ1-6,-,-,TRBV3-1,CASSQEVGQYNPPLHF,TGTGCCAGCAGCCAAGAAGTTGGACAATATAATCCACCCCTCCACTTT
TRBJ2-7,TRBD1,many,TRBV20-1,CSADKRTGAAGEQYF,TGCAGTGCTGACAAACGGACAGGGGCAGCGGGTGAGCAGTACTTC
TRBJ2-1,-,few,TRBV20-1,CSARDRTASPFF,TGCAGTGCTAGAGATCGAACTGCCAGCCCGTTCTTC
TRBJ2-2,-,many,TRBV20-1,CSVAGDGGELFF,TGCAGTGTAGCCGGAGATGGCGGGGAGCTGTTTTTT